This T cell receptor beta chain was documented in a study of T cells after posttransplantation cyclophosphamide. General study points: Recipient CMV seropositivity and CMV reactivation strongly tracked TRB clonality. Later blood repertoires were often dominated by clones from the donor CD8+ memory compartment. Blood and skin or GI T cell repertoires showed limited TRB overlap.

Busulfan-fludarabine conditioning, marrow transplant, and cyclophosphamide on days +3 and +4 were administered. TCRdb's copy holds only in-frame clones and misses some; the assay was immunoSEQ multiplex PCR. The data show approximately 11,000 clones, 85% to 95% seen once. Notes on this clone: Its antigen is still unknown.

Sequences were derived from PBMCs, sampled after allogeneic stem cell transplant with posttransplant cyclophosphamide. The sequence derives from a female patient younger than 45 who received an allogeneic stem cell transplant from an unrelated donor, was CMV-positive, and had no GVHD. T cells may partly derive from the graft donor.

The CDR3 protein is CASNPSGRGQETQYF. CDR3 coding DNA: TGCGCCAGCAATCCTAGCGGGAGAGGCCAAGAGACCCAGTACTTC. V is TRBV10-2 and J is TRBJ2-5; 10 nucleotides match TRBD2. The CDR3 is 15 residues long. CDR1 is WSHSY, CDR2 SAAADI, per germline. The trim removed 7 bases at V and 1 base at J, leaving 6 bases unmatched.